A selection of T cell receptor beta chains follows, all from one sample in a study of blood T cell repertoires in COVID-19. Sequencing was performed with immunoSEQ multiplex PCR; in TCRdb, only in-frame clones are kept and a portion is missing. The profile shows about 270,000 clones, 75% to 90% of them singletons. The sample was peripheral blood. These receptors all come from a human donor in a cohort sampled during active COVID-19. CDR3s include the opening cysteine and the closing phenylalanine or tryptophan. Each record gives: J gene, CDR3 length, V gene, CDR3 protein.

TRBJ1-2,11,TRBV20-1,CSAREAYGYTF
TRBJ1-5,17,TRBV6-2/TRBV6-3,CASSPRVRGYSNQPQHF
TRBJ2-1,13,TRBV7-3,CASSTDRENEQFF
TRBJ2-1,15,TRBV29-1,CSVKVGGSGHNEQFF
TRBJ2-1,16,TRBV9,CASSVGGTSGRAGQFF
TRBJ2-7,15,TRBV18,CASSPAGRLTYEQYF
TRBJ2-7,15,TRBV27,CASRGSGVWSYEQYF
TRBJ1-1,15,TRBV6-4,CASSDSFGGNTEAFF
TRBJ2-7,14,TRBV7-8,CASSPSGGPYEQYF
TRBJ2-3,15,TRBV7-8,CASSHLRTSGGTQYF
TRBJ2-3,15,TRBV7-2,CASTPLASTTDTQYF
TRBJ2-2,19,TRBV7-2,CASREGLAGVLRETGELFF
TRBJ1-3,14,TRBV7-2,CASSSTYSGNTIYF
TRBJ2-3,17,TRBV5-4,CASSLGVGGASTDTQYF
TRBJ2-1,16,TRBV5-1,CASSPNSGTFSDEQFF
TRBJ2-7,16,TRBV27,CASSLSGGTGFYEQYF
TRBJ2-1,16,TRBV9,CASSVGPSGRTNEQFF
TRBJ1-2,16,TRBV5-1,CASSLETGSYIYGYTF
TRBJ2-7,14,TRBV7-9,CASSFPGGPYEQYF
TRBJ1-1,13,TRBV18,CASSGGLGSEAFF
TRBJ2-3,19,TRBV4-1,CASSQDHPRTQSVTDTQYF
TRBJ2-2,15,TRBV6-5,CASSSGTANTGELFF